These T cell receptor beta chains were read from a single sample in a study of shared clonotypes between healthy human individuals. Produced via immunoSEQ multiplex PCR; TCRdb's table is partial and in-frame only. The sample lists roughly 1.5 million clones; 95% to 99% were seen once. What was sequenced was naive CD4+ T cells sorted from blood. Source of these receptors: a man between 25 and 39 years old in good health. The CDR3 runs from the conserved cysteine through the conserved F or W. The order of the fields is D gene, clone size, J gene, V gene, CDR3 protein, CDR3 DNA. A D gene is named only where the DNA matches it firmly. A row's size may be missing; if present it is once, few, many or a size class.

TRBD1	-	TRBJ1-1	TRBV27	CASSRNSGGTEAFF	TGTGCCAGCAGTCGGAATTCAGGGGGCACTGAAGCTTTCTTT
-	-	TRBJ1-2	TRBV19	CASRQSFGGYTF	TGTGCCAGTAGACAGTCTTTCGGGGGCTACACCTTC
-	-	TRBJ1-3	TRBV18	CASSPSAGNTIYF	TGTGCCAGCTCACCGTCGGCTGGAAACACCATATATTTT
TRBD1	-	TRBJ2-2	TRBV7-8	CASSYRDRGGFAGELFF	TGTGCCAGCAGCTATCGGGACAGGGGAGGTTTTGCCGGGGAGCTGTTTTTT
-	-	TRBJ1-1	TRBV7-3	CASSRSGANTEAFF	TGTGCCAGCAGCCGAAGTGGGGCGAACACTGAAGCTTTCTTT
-	-	TRBJ1-5	TRBV5-6	CASSLPLGPQHF	TGTGCCAGCAGCTTGCCACTCGGTCCCCAGCATTTT
-	-	TRBJ1-6	TRBV7-2	CASSLDSSSYNSPLHF	TGTGCCAGCAGCTTAGACTCTAGCTCCTATAATTCACCCCTCCACTTT
TRBD2	-	TRBJ2-3	TRBV23-1	CASSQSRGTRGRGTDTQYF	TGCGCCAGCAGTCAATCAAGGGGGACTAGGGGGAGAGGCACAGATACGCAGTATTTT
-	-	TRBJ2-1	TRBV7-9	CASSPRFGRRYNEQFF	TGTGCCAGCAGCCCCCGGTTTGGGCGGCGGTACAATGAGCAGTTCTTC
-	once	TRBJ1-5	TRBV7-2	CASSLGVNQPQHF	TGTGCCAGCAGCTTAGGTGTTAATCAGCCCCAGCATTTT
-	-	TRBJ2-1	TRBV7-7	CASSSHRREKAQFF	TGTGCCAGCAGCTCCCATCGTCGCGAGAAGGCGCAGTTCTTC
-	-	TRBJ2-4	TRBV18	CASSQTGTASF	TGTGCCAGCTCTCAAACCGGGACTGCTAGCTTC
TRBD2	-	TRBJ2-7	TRBV11-2	CASSLAVGSGTFSSYEQYF	TGTGCCAGCAGCTTAGCGGTGGGTAGCGGGACATTTAGCTCCTACGAGCAGTACTTC
-	-	TRBJ1-1	TRBV6-5	CASNPLNTEAFF	TGTGCCAGCAACCCCTTGAACACTGAAGCTTTCTTT
-	-	TRBJ2-3	TRBV5-8	CASSYQFRDTQYF	TGTGCCAGCAGCTACCAATTTCGGGATACGCAGTATTTT
TRBD2	once	TRBJ2-1	TRBV5-4	CASSSGTIYNEQFF	TGTGCCAGCAGCTCTGGGACTATCTACAATGAGCAGTTCTTC
TRBD1	-	TRBJ2-2	TRBV10-3	CAISAGTGGNTGELFF	TGTGCCATCAGTGCGGGGACAGGGGGCAACACCGGGGAGCTGTTTTTT
TRBD1	once	TRBJ1-2	TRBV19	CASIRTGNYGYTF	TGTGCCAGTATTCGGACAGGAAACTATGGCTACACCTTC
-	-	TRBJ2-1	TRBV27	CASRKINEQFF	TGTGCCAGCAGGAAGATCAATGAGCAGTTCTTC
-	-	TRBJ1-1	TRBV5-1	CASNRWGAGSTEAFF	TGCGCCAGCAACCGGTGGGGGGCTGGCAGCACTGAAGCTTTCTTT
-	once	TRBJ2-5	TRBV5-5	CASSLTGRAGQETQYF	TGTGCCAGCAGCTTGACGGGCAGGGCGGGCCAAGAGACCCAGTACTTC
-	-	TRBJ1-1	TRBV19	CASNWGVGHEAFF	TGTGCCAGTAACTGGGGCGTGGGGCATGAAGCTTTCTTT
TRBD1	once	TRBJ1-4	TRBV9	CASSPSGTEDEKLFF	TGTGCCAGCAGCCCCTCCGGGACAGAGGATGAAAAACTGTTTTTT
-	-	TRBJ2-6	TRBV2	CASISGSIRANVLTF	TGTGCCAGCATTTCTGGGTCGATTAGGGCCAACGTCCTGACTTTC
-	few	TRBJ1-3	TRBV5-4	CASSLGSSGNTIYF	TGTGCCAGCAGCTTGGGAAGCTCTGGAAACACCATATATTTT
TRBD2	-	TRBJ2-7	TRBV10-3	CAISTSGGPYEQYF	TGTGCCATCAGTACTAGCGGTGGGCCCTACGAGCAGTACTTC
TRBD2	-	TRBJ2-7	TRBV7-2	CASSPLAGVSYEQYF	TGTGCCAGCAGCCCTCTGGCGGGAGTAAGCTACGAGCAGTACTTC
-	-	TRBJ2-7	TRBV28	CASSLVGLEQYF	TGTGCCAGCAGTTTGGTGGGCCTCGAGCAGTACTTC
-	-	TRBJ1-2	TRBV14	CASSQDWGPGAYGYTF	TGTGCCAGCAGCCAAGATTGGGGGCCGGGGGCCTATGGCTACACCTTC
TRBD2	-	TRBJ2-1	TRBV11-3	CASSLGGLREGLYNEQFF	TGTGCCAGCAGCTTAGGAGGGCTGCGGGAGGGCCTGTACAATGAGCAGTTCTTC
-	-	TRBJ2-7	TRBV5-1	CASSLEVMTFYEQYF	TGCGCCAGCAGCTTGGAGGTTATGACTTTCTACGAGCAGTACTTC
TRBD1	-	TRBJ2-2	TRBV6-1	CASSRQGMGGELFF	TGTGCCAGCAGCAGACAGGGGATGGGCGGGGAGCTGTTTTTT
TRBD1	-	TRBJ2-7	TRBV5-4	CASSPGQGRYEQYF	TGTGCCAGCAGCCCCGGACAGGGAAGGTACGAGCAGTACTTC
-	-	TRBJ1-2	TRBV18	CASSLDTNYGYTF	TGTGCCAGCTCGCTAGACACTAACTATGGCTACACCTTC
-	-	TRBJ1-2	TRBV28	CASSLSYGYTF	TGTGCCAGCAGTCTCTCCTATGGCTACACCTTC
TRBD1	-	TRBJ2-5	TRBV9	CASSYREGALGETQYF	TGTGCCAGCAGCTACAGAGAGGGGGCTTTGGGGGAGACCCAGTACTTC
-	-	TRBJ2-7	TRBV19	CASSAETYEQYF	TGTGCCAGTAGCGCGGAAACCTACGAGCAGTACTTC
-	-	TRBJ1-1	TRBV15	CATKDPHTEAFF	TGTGCCACCAAAGACCCGCACACTGAAGCTTTCTTT
-	-	TRBJ2-6	TRBV29-1	CSVISGERGSGANVLTF	TGCAGCGTGATTTCGGGGGAGAGGGGCTCTGGGGCCAACGTCCTGACTTTC
-	-	TRBJ2-1	TRBV28	CASSFPEAGGEQFF	TGTGCCAGCAGTTTCCCGGAAGCTGGGGGTGAGCAGTTCTTC
-	-	TRBJ2-3	TRBV25-1	CASSEYRGNTDTQYF	TGTGCCAGCAGTGAATATCGTGGAAACACAGATACGCAGTATTTT
-	-	TRBJ1-4	TRBV27	CASSSSWGTYEKLFF	-
-	-	TRBJ2-5	TRBV2	CASSGSGSPLETQYF	TGTGCCAGCAGTGGTTCCGGTTCCCCTTTGGAGACCCAGTACTTC
TRBD2	-	TRBJ2-1	TRBV9	CASSPTGVAGGLNEQFF	TGTGCCAGCAGCCCCACGGGGGTAGCGGGAGGGCTAAATGAGCAGTTCTTC
TRBD1	-	TRBJ1-2	TRBV5-5	CASSYLGQGAGGYTF	TGTGCCAGCAGCTACCTGGGACAGGGGGCGGGTGGCTACACCTTC
TRBD1	-	TRBJ1-5	TRBV5-3	CAGLDRDNQPQHF	TGTGCCGGCCTAGACAGGGACAATCAGCCCCAGCATTTT
-	-	TRBJ2-4	TRBV9	CASSVAGTSKNIQYF	TGTGCCAGCAGCGTAGCCGGGACATCCAAAAACATTCAGTACTTC
TRBD1	-	TRBJ2-6	TRBV28	CASSFPRGRRSGANVLTF	TGTGCCAGCAGTTTCCCCAGGGGGCGTCGGTCTGGGGCCAACGTCCTGACTTTC
-	-	TRBJ2-7	TRBV5-6	CASSLGLEQYF	TGTGCCAGCAGCCTGGGACTCGAGCAGTACTTC
-	once	TRBJ2-3	TRBV7-9	CASSETTSWRDTQYF	TGTGCCAGCAGCGAAACGACTTCATGGCGCGATACGCAGTATTTT
TRBD2	once	TRBJ2-7	TRBV6-1	CASSGRLGGRTYEQYF	TGTGCCAGCAGTGGGCGACTGGGCGGGAGGACTTACGAGCAGTACTTC
-	-	TRBJ2-7	TRBV25-1	CASSVPGLYEQYF	TGTGCCAGCAGTGTCCCGGGACTCTACGAGCAGTACTTC
-	-	TRBJ2-2	TRBV4-3	CASSQEFRSGELFF	TGCGCCAGCAGCCAAGAATTCCGGAGCGGGGAGCTGTTTTTT
-	-	TRBJ1-5	TRBV16	CASRNLEHNQPQHF	TGTGCCAGCAGAAACCTGGAGCACAATCAGCCCCAGCATTTT
TRBD2	-	TRBJ2-3	TRBV19	CASSILAGGSGTQYF	TGTGCCAGTAGTATCCTAGCGGGAGGGTCGGGTACGCAGTATTTT
TRBD2	once	TRBJ2-3	TRBV10-1	CASSLAGDIDTQYF	TGCGCCAGCTCATTAGCGGGAGATATAGATACGCAGTATTTT
-	-	TRBJ2-2	TRBV15	CATSRGGGELFF	TGTGCCACCAGCAGGGGAGGTGGGGAGCTGTTTTTT
TRBD2	-	TRBJ2-7	TRBV7-7	CASSPGLAGSYEQYF	TGTGCCAGCAGCCCAGGACTAGCGGGAAGTTACGAGCAGTACTTC
TRBD1	-	TRBJ1-2	TRBV7-2	CASSGRDSFFYGYTF	TGTGCCAGCAGCGGCCGGGACAGCTTTTTTTATGGCTACACCTTC